The rows below give T cell receptor beta chains drawn from one sample of a study of response to subunit inactivated influenza vaccine. TCRdb analysed the RT-PCR reads with MiXCR anew, one entry per CDR3 protein. The table shows 500,000 or so distinct CDR3 sequences, with 16% occurring only once. Here the sequenced sample was CD4+ T cells sorted from PBMCs, taken around 25 months after vaccination. These receptors all stem from a man aged 50 to 69 who received an inactivated influenza vaccine. Each CDR3 is given with its conserved first and last residue.

CDR3aa: CASSWDSRGEAFF
v_gene: TRBV5-1
j_gene: TRBJ1-1

CDR3aa: CASSFMRDYEQYF
v_gene: TRBV12-3/TRBV12-4
j_gene: TRBJ2-7

CDR3aa: CASSETGFNSPLHF
v_gene: TRBV6-1
j_gene: TRBJ1-6

CDR3aa: CASSTRQGLIYNEQFF
v_gene: TRBV7-9
j_gene: TRBJ2-1

CDR3aa: CASSSNVDIQYF
v_gene: TRBV12-3/TRBV12-4
j_gene: TRBJ2-4

CDR3aa: CASSPQGSGANVLTF
v_gene: TRBV18
j_gene: TRBJ2-6

CDR3aa: CASSSAGIPAGGELFF
v_gene: TRBV27
j_gene: TRBJ2-2

CDR3aa: CASRGSPNTGELFF
v_gene: TRBV2
j_gene: TRBJ2-2

CDR3aa: CATRSGTDTQYF
v_gene: TRBV15
j_gene: TRBJ2-3

CDR3aa: CAVGEFYNEQFF
v_gene: TRBV24-1
j_gene: TRBJ2-1

CDR3aa: CSARGQRREQFF
v_gene: TRBV20-1
j_gene: TRBJ2-1

CDR3aa: CAISEPRGERNSGNTIYF
v_gene: TRBV10-3
j_gene: TRBJ1-3

CDR3aa: CASSSTASYEQYF
v_gene: TRBV2
j_gene: TRBJ2-7

CDR3aa: CASSGTARTEAFF
v_gene: TRBV5-1
j_gene: TRBJ1-1

CDR3aa: CASSQRLSSEQYF
v_gene: TRBV3-1
j_gene: TRBJ2-7

CDR3aa: CSAAGLANPDTQYF
v_gene: TRBV20-1
j_gene: TRBJ2-3

CDR3aa: CASSQDYSGRAEGGQFF
v_gene: TRBV3-1
j_gene: TRBJ2-1

CDR3aa: CASSYQYNEQFF
v_gene: TRBV11-2
j_gene: TRBJ2-1

CDR3aa: CASSYSGGGGTYEQYF
v_gene: TRBV6-5
j_gene: TRBJ2-7

CDR3aa: CASSQDHNLREQYF
v_gene: TRBV4-2
j_gene: TRBJ2-7

CDR3aa: CASSLSYNQPQHF
v_gene: TRBV7-2
j_gene: TRBJ1-5

CDR3aa: CASSRPGTASSYEQYF
v_gene: TRBV5-6
j_gene: TRBJ2-7

CDR3aa: CASSRLNYGYTF
v_gene: TRBV3-1
j_gene: TRBJ1-2

CDR3aa: CSARPLTGVVAGYTF
v_gene: TRBV20-1
j_gene: TRBJ1-2

CDR3aa: CASSQDPGSAQYF
v_gene: TRBV14
j_gene: TRBJ2-3

CDR3aa: CASSQASGGIYNEQFF
v_gene: TRBV14
j_gene: TRBJ2-1

CDR3aa: CASTNGLAGGYEQYF
v_gene: TRBV7-2
j_gene: TRBJ2-7

CDR3aa: CASSVDGTRRINEQFF
v_gene: TRBV9
j_gene: TRBJ2-1

CDR3aa: CASSQGGIGGHYGYTF
v_gene: TRBV3-1
j_gene: TRBJ1-2

CDR3aa: CASSKVEGANYGYTF
v_gene: TRBV21-1
j_gene: TRBJ1-2

CDR3aa: CASSYSDRGRSF
v_gene: TRBV12-3/TRBV12-4
j_gene: TRBJ2-7

CDR3aa: CASSPWRLNEQYF
v_gene: TRBV7-2
j_gene: TRBJ2-7

CDR3aa: CASSKTGNEQYF
v_gene: TRBV5-1
j_gene: TRBJ2-7

CDR3aa: CASSLATTGGLAKNIQYF
v_gene: TRBV12-3/TRBV12-4
j_gene: TRBJ2-4

CDR3aa: CASRIRQGGEQFF
v_gene: TRBV6-2/TRBV6-3
j_gene: TRBJ2-1

CDR3aa: CSAGGVNTGELFF
v_gene: TRBV20-1
j_gene: TRBJ2-2

CDR3aa: CASSLAFGGGHEQYF
v_gene: TRBV12-3/TRBV12-4
j_gene: TRBJ2-7

CDR3aa: CSARDLRQKETQYF
v_gene: TRBV20-1
j_gene: TRBJ2-5

CDR3aa: CASSLERDRYNTEAFF
v_gene: TRBV27
j_gene: TRBJ1-1

CDR3aa: CASSLEGLSSTDTQYF
v_gene: TRBV5-1
j_gene: TRBJ2-3

CDR3aa: CASSPGAAEQYF
v_gene: TRBV3-1
j_gene: TRBJ2-7

CDR3aa: CASSRDRGFGSNEQFF
v_gene: TRBV6-7
j_gene: TRBJ2-1

CDR3aa: CSARTSGLTSSYEQYF
v_gene: TRBV20-1
j_gene: TRBJ2-7

CDR3aa: CASSQRSTGELFF
v_gene: TRBV6-1
j_gene: TRBJ2-2

CDR3aa: CSAWTSGVRREQFF
v_gene: TRBV20-1
j_gene: TRBJ2-1

CDR3aa: CSVEGGFRTDTQYF
v_gene: TRBV29-1
j_gene: TRBJ2-3

CDR3aa: CASSQSGRQPQHF
v_gene: TRBV3-1
j_gene: TRBJ1-5

CDR3aa: CASSLLRSGSGNTIYF
v_gene: TRBV7-2
j_gene: TRBJ1-3

CDR3aa: CASRGGGSYNEQFF
v_gene: TRBV28
j_gene: TRBJ2-1

CDR3aa: CASSVRDRGRAYEQYF
v_gene: TRBV7-2
j_gene: TRBJ2-7

CDR3aa: CASALGLADEQYF
v_gene: TRBV7-2
j_gene: TRBJ2-7

CDR3aa: CASSLELGKYEQYF
v_gene: TRBV7-2
j_gene: TRBJ2-7

CDR3aa: CSAREGGENEQFF
v_gene: TRBV20-1
j_gene: TRBJ2-1